This T cell receptor beta chain is drawn from a study of blood T cell repertoires in COVID-19 (dated by TCRdb to the early 2020s). Study-level background: Samples from collaborators originated in the United States, Italy and Spain and spanned both the acute and convalescent phases of COVID-19. The material from the prospective study consisted of cDNA or gDNA derived from T cells, B-cell-depleted T cells, or PBMCs. Nearly every sample came with metadata listing a de-identified subject ID, COVID-19 status, age in years and sex. The repertoires were released in a freely available public database intended as a resource for research on the immune response to SARS-CoV-2. Where available, HLA class I and class II types were taken from metadata supplied by the sample provider and were not determined by assay-based typing. The samples were drawn from the first 160 participants of the ongoing ImmuneRACE study and from over a thousand subjects provided by 6 global collaborators. The dataset comprised deeply sampled blood TCRbeta repertoires from subjects exposed to, actively infected with, or recovered from COVID-19. Beyond this particular receptor, the publication reports: The amount of clinical and demographic metadata varied by source and participant and was provided uncurated.

Whole blood was collected in K2EDTA tubes by collaborating institutions according to the institutions' own protocols. Collaborator samples were shipped for TCRbeta analysis as frozen whole blood, isolated PBMCs, or DNA extracted from either sample type. TCRbeta CDR3 regions were amplified from genomic DNA using the immunoSEQ Assay, a bias-controlled multiplex PCR. The paper's data handling went like this. The number of nucleated cells in each sample was estimated by amplification of reference gene primers within the assay. Sequence reads were collapsed and filtered to measure the absolute abundance of every unique TCRbeta CDR3 rearrangement. For each sample, productive Simpson clonality was calculated as the square root of Simpson's diversity index across productive rearrangements. The table comes from immuneACCESS by way of TCRdb, which keeps in-frame sequences with V and J called. Part of the clones is missing from these tables; in studies checked, under half for an unresolved V gene and the rest for unknown reasons. V, J and clone size are taken as reported in that table, and D and trimming were inferred from the DNA itself. For this sample there are approximately 210,000 clones; approximately 84% appear just once. The ten largest clones capture about 8% of the sample.

In the germline V gene, CDR1 corresponds to SGHRS and CDR2 to YFSETQ. The CDR3 sequence holds 17 residues, the cysteine and phenylalanine included. The DNA shown is the 51-base CDR3, in frame from base 1. The germline V end is reduced by 0 bases and the J end by 0 bases; junction bases left unmatched: 8. For this clone: The clone's antigen remains unknown. It has no much larger one-base neighbor in the sample; base qualities were not kept.

Sequencing was performed on peripheral blood. The sequence came from a woman aged 50 to 60 with active or convalescent COVID-19. This receptor chain uses TRBV5-1 and TRBJ1-1; 7 bases in the junction line up with TRBD1. The DNA sequence follows: TGCGCCAGCAGCTTGGACAGGGGATGGACTATGAACACTGAAGCTTTCTTT. Translated, this gives CASSLDRGWTMNTEAFF.